This is a list of T cell receptor beta chains from one sample in a study of blood T cell repertoires in COVID-19. Data came from immunoSEQ multiplex PCR; TCRdb stores just in-frame clones and leaves some out. This sample yields approximately 300,000 clones, of which around 90% are seen a single time; approximately 6.8% belongs to the top ten. Material for sequencing was peripheral blood. Receptors originate from a woman aged 25 to 39 with COVID-19, enrolled during active disease. The CDR3 runs from the conserved cysteine through the conserved F or W. A D gene is named only where the DNA matches it firmly. Rows give clone size only sometimes, using once, few, many, or a class for an expanded clone.

CDR3nt: TGCGCCAGCAGTGAACGAAGCCGGTCGAACACCGGGGAGCTGTTTTTT; CDR3aa: CASSERSRSNTGELFF; j_gene: TRBJ2-2; d_gene: -; v_gene: TRBV10-2; abundance: once
CDR3nt: TGCGCCAGCAGCCCGGGACAGGGGCGTACAGACACTGAAGCTTTCTTT; CDR3aa: CASSPGQGRTDTEAFF; j_gene: TRBJ1-1; d_gene: TRBD1; v_gene: TRBV5-1; abundance: once
CDR3nt: TGTGCCAGCAACCCGGAGGGGTCCCAAGAGACCCAGTACTTC; CDR3aa: CASNPEGSQETQYF; j_gene: TRBJ2-5; d_gene: -; v_gene: TRBV7-8; abundance: -
CDR3nt: TGTGCCAGTCGGTTTAACACCGGGGAGCTGTTTTTT; CDR3aa: CASRFNTGELFF; j_gene: TRBJ2-2; d_gene: -; v_gene: TRBV2; abundance: -
CDR3nt: TGTGCCTGGAGTGTTAAATACGAGCAGTACTTC; CDR3aa: CAWSVKYEQYF; j_gene: TRBJ2-7; d_gene: -; v_gene: TRBV30; abundance: -
CDR3nt: TGCGCCAGCAGGGACAACAGGGGAAACACTGAAGCTTTCTTT; CDR3aa: CASRDNRGNTEAFF; j_gene: TRBJ1-1; d_gene: TRBD1; v_gene: TRBV5-1; abundance: once
CDR3nt: TGTGCCTGGAGCCGACCCGCCTTTGGGGCTTCTAATTCACCCCTCCACTTT; CDR3aa: CAWSRPAFGASNSPLHF; j_gene: TRBJ1-6; d_gene: -; v_gene: TRBV30; abundance: once
CDR3nt: TGTGCCAGCACACGACGCCGCGGGCCACCGCCCCGAGCAGATACGCAGTATTTT; CDR3aa: CASTRRRGPPPRADTQYF; j_gene: TRBJ2-3; d_gene: -; v_gene: TRBV2; abundance: -
CDR3nt: TGTGCCAGCAGCACACAAACGACAGGGGGCTCGGGCTACACCTTC; CDR3aa: CASSTQTTGGSGYTF; j_gene: TRBJ1-2; d_gene: TRBD1; v_gene: TRBV7-2; abundance: -
CDR3nt: TGTGCCAGCAGTCCCCCGGGACTAGCGGGATACGAGCAGTACTTC; CDR3aa: CASSPPGLAGYEQYF; j_gene: TRBJ2-7; d_gene: TRBD2; v_gene: TRBV28; abundance: -
CDR3nt: TGTGCCAGCAGCGTAGTGGTATTAGACAGGGGCCTAAAGAACACTGAAGCTTTCTTT; CDR3aa: CASSVVVLDRGLKNTEAFF; j_gene: TRBJ1-1; d_gene: TRBD1; v_gene: TRBV9; abundance: -
CDR3nt: TGTGCCACCAGCAGAGATACAGGGGAGACCCAGTACTTC; CDR3aa: CATSRDTGETQYF; j_gene: TRBJ2-5; d_gene: -; v_gene: TRBV15; abundance: -
CDR3nt: TGTGCCAGCAGCTTAGCTACTAACTATGGCTACACCTTC; CDR3aa: CASSLATNYGYTF; j_gene: TRBJ1-2; d_gene: -; v_gene: TRBV7-2; abundance: few
CDR3nt: TGTGCCAGCAGCTTTACTAGCGTAACCTACAATGAGCAGTTCTTC; CDR3aa: CASSFTSVTYNEQFF; j_gene: TRBJ2-1; d_gene: TRBD2; v_gene: TRBV5-4; abundance: -
CDR3nt: TGTGCCAGCAGAGAACAGGGGTATAGCAATCAGCCCCAGCATTTT; CDR3aa: CASREQGYSNQPQHF; j_gene: TRBJ1-5; d_gene: TRBD1; v_gene: TRBV6-4; abundance: once
CDR3nt: TGTGCCAGCAGCTTACCCTACTCCTACGAGCAGTACTTC; CDR3aa: CASSLPYSYEQYF; j_gene: TRBJ2-7; d_gene: -; v_gene: TRBV7-2; abundance: -
CDR3nt: TGCGCCAGCAGCTTGGGTTCCGGCTATGGCTACACCTTC; CDR3aa: CASSLGSGYGYTF; j_gene: TRBJ1-2; d_gene: -; v_gene: TRBV5-1; abundance: -
CDR3nt: TGTGCCAGCAGTCCCGGGGACAGGGGGAATTCACCCCTCCACTTT; CDR3aa: CASSPGDRGNSPLHF; j_gene: TRBJ1-6; d_gene: TRBD1; v_gene: TRBV27; abundance: -
CDR3nt: TGTGCCAGCAGCGTAGATGTAGCGGAGTCCTACGAGCAGTACTTC; CDR3aa: CASSVDVAESYEQYF; j_gene: TRBJ2-7; d_gene: -; v_gene: TRBV9; abundance: -
CDR3nt: TGCGCCAGCAGTGCAGGGGGCCCCATGTATACCACAGATACGCAGTATTTT; CDR3aa: CASSAGGPMYTTDTQYF; j_gene: TRBJ2-3; d_gene: TRBD1; v_gene: TRBV10-2; abundance: -
CDR3nt: TGTGCCAGCAGTGACGCCGGGACAAAGTACCAAGAGACCCAGTACTTC; CDR3aa: CASSDAGTKYQETQYF; j_gene: TRBJ2-5; d_gene: -; v_gene: TRBV25-1; abundance: -
CDR3nt: TGTGCCAGCACCCGGTTTGGGACAGGGCCCGGGGAGCTGTTTTTT; CDR3aa: CASTRFGTGPGELFF; j_gene: TRBJ2-2; d_gene: TRBD1; v_gene: TRBV11-2; abundance: -
CDR3nt: TGCGCCAGCAGCTTGGCAGGCTCTGAGAACTATGGCTACACCTTC; CDR3aa: CASSLAGSENYGYTF; j_gene: TRBJ1-2; d_gene: -; v_gene: TRBV5-1; abundance: -
CDR3nt: TGTGCCAGCAGCTTAGCCCCGGGCACCGGGGAGCTGTTTTTT; CDR3aa: CASSLAPGTGELFF; j_gene: TRBJ2-2; d_gene: -; v_gene: TRBV7-2; abundance: few
CDR3nt: TGTGCCAGCAGCTTAGCGGTGGCTAGCGGGAGTCAGGGTGAGCAGTTCTTC; CDR3aa: CASSLAVASGSQGEQFF; j_gene: TRBJ2-1; d_gene: TRBD2; v_gene: TRBV7-9; abundance: -
CDR3nt: TGCGCCAGCAGCCCAGTGAGCGGGAAACAGCCCCAGCATTTT; CDR3aa: CASSPVSGKQPQHF; j_gene: TRBJ1-5; d_gene: -; v_gene: TRBV4-1; abundance: -
CDR3nt: TGTGCCAGCAGTAAGGACAGCCCCGTTGGTGCGACCCAGTACTTC; CDR3aa: CASSKDSPVGATQYF; j_gene: TRBJ2-5; d_gene: -; v_gene: TRBV5-6; abundance: -
CDR3nt: TGTGCCAGCAGCTTAGGGACTAGCGGAGGATTGAGCTCCTACGAGCAGTACTTC; CDR3aa: CASSLGTSGGLSSYEQYF; j_gene: TRBJ2-7; d_gene: TRBD2; v_gene: TRBV7-8; abundance: -